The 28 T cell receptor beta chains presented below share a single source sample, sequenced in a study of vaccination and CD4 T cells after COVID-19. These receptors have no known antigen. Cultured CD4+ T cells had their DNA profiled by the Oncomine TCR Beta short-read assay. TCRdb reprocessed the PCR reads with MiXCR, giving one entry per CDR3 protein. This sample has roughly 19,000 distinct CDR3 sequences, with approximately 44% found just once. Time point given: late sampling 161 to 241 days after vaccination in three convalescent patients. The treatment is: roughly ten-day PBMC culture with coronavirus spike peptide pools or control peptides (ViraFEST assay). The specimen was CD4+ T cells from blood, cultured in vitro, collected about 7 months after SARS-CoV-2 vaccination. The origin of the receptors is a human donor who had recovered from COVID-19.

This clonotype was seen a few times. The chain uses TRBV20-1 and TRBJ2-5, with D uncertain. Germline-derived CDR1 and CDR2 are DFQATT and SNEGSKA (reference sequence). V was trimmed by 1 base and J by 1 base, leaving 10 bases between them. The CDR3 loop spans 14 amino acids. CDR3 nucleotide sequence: TGCAGTGCTAGAGCTAGTCTGGGCCAAGAGACCCAGTACTTC. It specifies CSARASLGQETQYF.

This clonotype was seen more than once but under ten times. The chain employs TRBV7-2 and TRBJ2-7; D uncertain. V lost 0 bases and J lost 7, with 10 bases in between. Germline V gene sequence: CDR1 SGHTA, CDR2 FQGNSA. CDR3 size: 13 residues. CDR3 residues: CASSLANTIEQYF. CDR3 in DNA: TGTGCCAGCAGCTTAGCGAATACTATTGAGCAGTACTTC.

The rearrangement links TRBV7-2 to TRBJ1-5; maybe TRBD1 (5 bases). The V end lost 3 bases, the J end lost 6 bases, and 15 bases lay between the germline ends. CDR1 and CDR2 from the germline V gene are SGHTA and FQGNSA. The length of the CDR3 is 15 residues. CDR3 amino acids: CASSFSQGGGQPQHF. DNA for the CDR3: TGTGCCAGCAGCTTTTCGCAGGGCGGCGGTCAGCCCCAGCATTTT.

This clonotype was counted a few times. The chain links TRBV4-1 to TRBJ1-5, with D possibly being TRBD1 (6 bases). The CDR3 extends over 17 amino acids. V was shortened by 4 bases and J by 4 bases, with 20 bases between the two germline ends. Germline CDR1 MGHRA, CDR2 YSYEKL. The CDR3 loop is CASSLRTGNLRNQPQHF. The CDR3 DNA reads TGCGCCAGCAGCCTGCGAACAGGGAACCTTAGGAATCAGCCCCAGCATTTT.

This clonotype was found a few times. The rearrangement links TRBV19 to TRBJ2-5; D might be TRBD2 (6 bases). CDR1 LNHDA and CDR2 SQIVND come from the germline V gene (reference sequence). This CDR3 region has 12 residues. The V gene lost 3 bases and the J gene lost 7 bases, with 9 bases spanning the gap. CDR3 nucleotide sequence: TGTGCCAGTAGTATGAGGAGGGGGACCCAGTACTTC. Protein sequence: CASSMRRGTQYF.

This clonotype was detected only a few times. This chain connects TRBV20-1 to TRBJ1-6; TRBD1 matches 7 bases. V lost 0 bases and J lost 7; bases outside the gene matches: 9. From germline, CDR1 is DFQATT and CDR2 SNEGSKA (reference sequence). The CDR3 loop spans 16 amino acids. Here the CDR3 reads CSARDLRQGQNSPLHF. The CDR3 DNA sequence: TGCAGTGCTAGAGATCTCAGACAGGGCCAGAATTCACCCCTCCACTTT.

CDR3 protein: CATSGRVAYEQYF. In DNA, the CDR3 is TGTGCCACCAGCGGGCGGGTCGCCTACGAGCAGTACTTC. This chain joins TRBV15 and TRBJ2-7, with a tentative D call TRBD2 (5 bases). Trimming took off 5 bases at V and 2 bases at J, with 10 bases between the two ends. Per the germline V gene, CDR1 is LNHNV and CDR2 is YYDKDF (reference sequence). This CDR3 has 13 amino acids.

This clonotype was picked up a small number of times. This chain's CDR3 is CSARDRAGPGNTIYF. The DNA for the CDR3 is TGCAGTGCTAGAGATCGGGCAGGGCCTGGAAACACCATATATTTT. This chain connects TRBV20-1 to TRBJ1-3, with a possible D match to TRBD1 (5 bases). Between the trimmed V and J ends, which lost 0 bases and 2 bases, there was a span of 11 bases. The germline V gene has CDR1 DFQATT and CDR2 SNEGSKA (reference sequence). The CDR3 is made up of 15 amino acids.

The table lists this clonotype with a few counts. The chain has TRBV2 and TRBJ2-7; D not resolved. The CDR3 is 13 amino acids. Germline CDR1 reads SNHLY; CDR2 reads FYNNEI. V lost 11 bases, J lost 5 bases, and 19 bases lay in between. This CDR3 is CAGHKGGTHEQYF. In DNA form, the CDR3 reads TGTGCCGGCCACAAGGGTGGTACCCACGAGCAGTACTTC.

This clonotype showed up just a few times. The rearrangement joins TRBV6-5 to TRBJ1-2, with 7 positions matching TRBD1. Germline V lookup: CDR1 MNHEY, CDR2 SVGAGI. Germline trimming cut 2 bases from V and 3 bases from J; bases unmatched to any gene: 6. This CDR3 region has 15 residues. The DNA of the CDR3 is TGTGCCAGCAGTTACACCGGGACAGCCTACTATGGCTACACCTTC. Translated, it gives CASSYTGTAYYGYTF.

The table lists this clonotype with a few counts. The DNA for the CDR3 is TGTGCCAGCACGGGCCCGGGGTCCAACTATGGCTACACCTTC. Encoded protein: CASTGPGSNYGYTF. This rearrangement joins TRBV21-1 to TRBJ1-2; the DNA was not used to check the table's D call, TRBD1. TRBV21-1 is shown as a pseudogene. The CDR3 spans 14 residues.

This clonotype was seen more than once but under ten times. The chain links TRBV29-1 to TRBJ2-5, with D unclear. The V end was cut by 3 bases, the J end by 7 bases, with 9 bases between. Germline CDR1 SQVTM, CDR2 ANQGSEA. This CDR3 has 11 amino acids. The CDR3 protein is CSVDMTGTQYF. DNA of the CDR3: TGCAGCGTTGATATGACCGGGACCCAGTACTTC.

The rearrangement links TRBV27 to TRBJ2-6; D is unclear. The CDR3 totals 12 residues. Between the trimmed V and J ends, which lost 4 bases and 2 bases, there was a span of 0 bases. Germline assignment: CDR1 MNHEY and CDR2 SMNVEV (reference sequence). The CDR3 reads CASSSGANVLTF. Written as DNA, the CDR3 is TGTGCCAGCAGTTCTGGGGCCAACGTCCTGACTTTC.

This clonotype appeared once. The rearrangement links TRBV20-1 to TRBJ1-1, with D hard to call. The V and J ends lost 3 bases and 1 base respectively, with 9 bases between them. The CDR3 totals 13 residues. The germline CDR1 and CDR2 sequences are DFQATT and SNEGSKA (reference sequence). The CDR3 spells CSASRVPNTEAFF. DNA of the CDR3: TGCAGTGCTAGTCGGGTGCCGAACACTGAAGCTTTCTTT.

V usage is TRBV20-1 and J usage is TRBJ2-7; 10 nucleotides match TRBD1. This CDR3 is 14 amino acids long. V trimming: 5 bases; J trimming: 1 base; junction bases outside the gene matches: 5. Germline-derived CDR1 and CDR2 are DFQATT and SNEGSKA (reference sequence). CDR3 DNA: TGCAGTGCTTCTGGACAGGGGGTATCCTACGAGCAGTACTTC. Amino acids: CSASGQGVSYEQYF.

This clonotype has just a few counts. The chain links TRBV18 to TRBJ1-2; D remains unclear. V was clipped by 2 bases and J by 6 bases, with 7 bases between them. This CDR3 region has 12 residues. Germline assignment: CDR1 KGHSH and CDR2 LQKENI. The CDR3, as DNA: TGTGCCAGCTCACCATCGGGGAATGGCTACACCTTC. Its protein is CASSPSGNGYTF.

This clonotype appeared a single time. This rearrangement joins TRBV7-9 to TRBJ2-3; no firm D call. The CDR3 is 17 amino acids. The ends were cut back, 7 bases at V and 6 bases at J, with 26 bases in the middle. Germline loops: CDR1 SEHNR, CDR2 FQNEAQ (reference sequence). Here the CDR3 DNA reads TGTGCCAGCACACCCGGTTGGACCCTAACTCTCGTGGATACGCAGTATTTT. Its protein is CASTPGWTLTLVDTQYF.

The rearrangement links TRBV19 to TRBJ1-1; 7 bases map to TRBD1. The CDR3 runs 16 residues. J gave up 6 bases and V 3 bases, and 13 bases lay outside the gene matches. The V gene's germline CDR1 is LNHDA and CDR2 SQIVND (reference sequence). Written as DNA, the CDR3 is TGTGCCAGTAGTATCCTGTTCTCGACAGGGCGTCCTGAAGCTTTCTTT. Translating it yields CASSILFSTGRPEAFF. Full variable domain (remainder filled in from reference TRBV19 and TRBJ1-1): DGGITQSPKYLFRKEGQNVTLSCEQNLNHDAMYWYRQDPGQGLRLIYYSQIVNDFQKGDIAEGYSVSREKKESFPLTVTSAQKNPTAFYLCASSILFSTGRPEAFFGQGTRLTVV.

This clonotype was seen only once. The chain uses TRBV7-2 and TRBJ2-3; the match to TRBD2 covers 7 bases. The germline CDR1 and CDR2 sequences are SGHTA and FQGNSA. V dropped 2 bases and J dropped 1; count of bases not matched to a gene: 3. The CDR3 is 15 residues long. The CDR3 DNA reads TGTGCCAGCAGCTTATTTCTAGCGGGCACAGATACGCAGTATTTT. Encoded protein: CASSLFLAGTDTQYF.

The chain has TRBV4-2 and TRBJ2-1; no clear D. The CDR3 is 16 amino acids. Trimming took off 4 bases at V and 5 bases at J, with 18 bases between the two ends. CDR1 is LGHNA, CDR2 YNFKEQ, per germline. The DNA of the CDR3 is TGTGCCAGCAGCCCGGCTTGGGGTAGTCCCGACAATGAGCAGTTCTTC. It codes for CASSPAWGSPDNEQFF.

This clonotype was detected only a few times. The CDR3 DNA reads TGTGCCAGCAGTTTCTTCGGGGTTGGGCAAACTGGTTGGGTCTACACCTTC. Translated: CASSFFGVGQTGWVYTF. The chain couples TRBV6-5 to TRBJ1-2; D is ambiguous. The CDR3 consists of 17 residues. Germline CDR1 is MNHEY and CDR2 is SVGAGI. V gave up 4 bases and J gave up 10 bases, with 28 bases separating them.

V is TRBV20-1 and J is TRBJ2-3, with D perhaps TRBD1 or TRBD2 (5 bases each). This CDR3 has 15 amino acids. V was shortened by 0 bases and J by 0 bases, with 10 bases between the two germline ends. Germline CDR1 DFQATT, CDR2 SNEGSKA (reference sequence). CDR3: CSARDPGASTDTQYF. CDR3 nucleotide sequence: TGCAGTGCTAGAGATCCCGGGGCTAGCACAGATACGCAGTATTTT.

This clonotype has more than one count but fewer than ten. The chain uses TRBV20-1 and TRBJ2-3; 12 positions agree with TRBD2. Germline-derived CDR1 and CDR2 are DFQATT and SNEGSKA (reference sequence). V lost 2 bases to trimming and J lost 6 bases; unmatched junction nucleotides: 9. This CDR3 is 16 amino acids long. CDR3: CSARPTSGGFSDTQYF. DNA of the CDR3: TGCAGTGCTAGACCGACTAGCGGGGGATTTTCGGATACGCAGTATTTT.

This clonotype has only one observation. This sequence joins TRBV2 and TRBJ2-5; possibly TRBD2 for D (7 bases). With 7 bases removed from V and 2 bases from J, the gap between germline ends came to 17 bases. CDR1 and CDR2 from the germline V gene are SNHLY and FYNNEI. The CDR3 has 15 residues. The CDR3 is CASKGQEGGQETQYF. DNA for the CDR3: TGTGCCAGCAAGGGCCAGGAGGGGGGGCAAGAGACCCAGTACTTC.

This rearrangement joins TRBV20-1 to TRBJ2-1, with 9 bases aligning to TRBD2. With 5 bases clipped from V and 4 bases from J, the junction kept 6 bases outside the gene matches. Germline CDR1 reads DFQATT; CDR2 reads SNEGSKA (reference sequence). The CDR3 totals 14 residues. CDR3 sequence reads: CSAPLAGMYNEQFF. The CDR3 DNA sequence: TGCAGTGCTCCCCTAGCGGGGATGTACAATGAGCAGTTCTTC.

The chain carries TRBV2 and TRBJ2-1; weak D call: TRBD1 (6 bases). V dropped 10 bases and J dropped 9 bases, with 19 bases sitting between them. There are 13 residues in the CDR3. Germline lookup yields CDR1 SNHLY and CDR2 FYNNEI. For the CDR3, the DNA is TGTGCCACCTCAGGGGTCGGTGATATTGAGCAGTTCTTC. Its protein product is CATSGVGDIEQFF.

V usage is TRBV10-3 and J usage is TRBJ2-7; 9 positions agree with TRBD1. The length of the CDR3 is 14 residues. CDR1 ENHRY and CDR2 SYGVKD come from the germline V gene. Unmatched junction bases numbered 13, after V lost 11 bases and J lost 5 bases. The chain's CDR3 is CAAATRWTGDEQYF. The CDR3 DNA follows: TGTGCCGCCGCCACGAGATGGACAGGGGACGAGCAGTACTTC.

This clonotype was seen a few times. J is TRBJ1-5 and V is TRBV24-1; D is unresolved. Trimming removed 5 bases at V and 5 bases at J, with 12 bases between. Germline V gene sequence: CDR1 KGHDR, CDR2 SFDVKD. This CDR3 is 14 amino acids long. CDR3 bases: TGTGCCACCAGTGCCACGCCGAGGGATCAGCCCCAGCATTTT. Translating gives CATSATPRDQPQHF.